This TCR beta chain was identified in a study of tumor-infiltrating lymphocytes in primary liver carcinoma (dated 2017 in TCRdb). As for the study more broadly: Of the five patients, three men and two women aged 30 to 69 years, four had hepatocellular carcinoma and one had combined HCC and intrahepatic cholangiocarcinoma. The five patients had tumors of stage T1-T3 N0M0, with maximum diameters ranging from roughly 4.2 to 11 cm. Technical replicate repertoires showed high reproducibility, with mean shared-clone rates roughly 0.87 and correlation coefficients above 0.95. A total of roughly 35 specimens from 5 patients went through TCRbeta repertoire sequencing, namely 25 tumor regions, 5 adjacent noncancerous liver tissues and 5 peripheral blood samples. Samples yielded roughly 3.5 to 7.13 million productive TCRbeta reads; read depth did not differ significantly between tissue types. TCRbeta repertoire sequencing, expression microarrays and whole-exome sequencing were combined in the study across five regions of each liver tumor, with adjacent normal tissue and blood also included.

From cysteine to phenylalanine, the CDR3 is 11 amino acids long. Only CDR3 DNA is held: 33 bases, read in frame from base 1. The germline V gene specifies SQVTM as CDR1 and ANQGSEA as CDR2. The junction carries 13 bases between V and J, which are trimmed by 8 bases and 6 bases respectively. Starting from 500 to 600 ng total RNA, TCRbeta-specific cDNA was produced by reverse transcription with a constant-region primer and ProtoScript II reverse transcriptase. Three nested multiplex PCR rounds, following a slightly modified ARM-PCR procedure, were used to build the TCRbeta libraries. Each of the first two PCR rounds ran for around 11 cycles and used multiplex TRBV1-TRBV30 forward primers together with a Cbeta reverse primer. A final 25-cycle PCR with Deep VentR polymerase added sample barcodes and Illumina adapters. Before sequencing, amplicons between 200 and 500 bp were purified from gel using a QIAquick gel extraction kit. TCRbeta amplicons were sequenced on an Illumina HiSeq 2500 with 250-bp paired-end reads. The study's own analysis went as follows. Trimmomatic v0.33 was used to quality-trim the reads, and FLASH v1.2.11 was used to merge paired reads so that full CDR3 sequences could be recovered. MiGEC v1.2.1b assigned V, D and J germline segments to the rearranged TCRbeta sequences. VDJtools v1.0.0 computed clonotype statistics and Shannon-Wiener diversity indices. Except for diversity analysis, only each sample's 250 most abundant clonotypes were used in subsequent analyses to reduce sampling bias. Using fastp trimming at Q25 and MiXCR clonotype assembly, TCRdb reanalyzed the public sequencing data and kept in-frame beta chains. Every distinct CDR3 protein forms one entry, paired with its most common genes and DNA. The V and J calls and clone size are TCRdb's, not the authors'. For this sample there are 90,000 to 150,000 distinct CDR3 sequences; under 70% appear just once. The ten largest clones add up to roughly 7.3% of the sample.

Total RNA and DNA were co-extracted from about 19-30 mg of bulk tissue with the AllPrep DNA/RNA mini kit, without cell sorting. Between late 2015 and 2016, five patients in China with histopathologically diagnosed primary liver carcinoma had surgical resection. At the time of sampling, the patients were treatment-naive and had chronic HBV infection. Fresh tumor and adjacent tissue pieces were bisected; one half was stored in RNAlater at -80°C, the other sent for histology. This clonotype was recorded many times. Its antigen remains undetermined. The record has no base qualities; no much larger clone is one base away. Overall study results and their limits: Repertoire overlap was found to be higher between tumor regions (mean roughly 35%) than between tumor-adjacent (roughly 17%) or tumor-blood (around 14%) pairs, consistent with antigen-driven expansion. Because only the TCR beta chain was sequenced and unpaired alpha chains were not captured, true repertoire diversity is likely underestimated. The top 250 clones made up a significantly larger repertoire fraction in tumors than in blood (p = 0.039). Only five patients were included in the study, and the authors note that the findings should be validated in a larger study. Bulk unsorted samples precluded comparing CD4+ and CD8+ T cell repertoires.

The chain is made from TRBV29-1 and TRBJ1-1, with TRBD1 perhaps the D gene, on 5 matching bases. The source material was tumor-adjacent normal liver tissue. This clonotype originated in a woman in her sixties or seventies with primary liver carcinoma and hepatitis B virus infection. The DNA sequence is as follows: TGCAGCCCCACTAGAGGGGCTGAAGCTTTCTTT. It is translated as CSPTRGAEAFF.